This T cell receptor (beta chain) was recorded in a study of CD8 T cells in Susac syndrome. Study-wide points: That the number of individuals in its TCR sequencing and HLA analysis was relatively small was acknowledged by the study.

Worth noting for this clonotype: As yet, its antigen is unknown.

Germline V gives CDR1 SGHRS, CDR2 YFSETQ. Trimming cost V 3 bases and J 5 bases; bases outside gene matches: 7. The CDR3 length is 15 residues. With random hexamers, roughly 0.45 to 1 ug RNA was reverse transcribed. An immunoSEQ multiplex PCR generated amplified TCR beta CDR3 products spanning 54 Vbeta and 13 Jbeta. MiXCR was run by TCRdb on the immunoSEQ multiplex PCR reads, yielding one entry per CDR3 protein. The repertoire holds about 25,000 distinct CDR3 sequences, with 94% as singletons. The specimen was CD8+ T cells from PBMCs. This rearrangement joins TRBV5-1 to TRBJ1-1; 10 bases agree with TRBD1. This receptor was taken from a human donor in good health. The CDR3 sequence is CASSSQTGGLTEAFF. As DNA, the CDR3 is TGCGCCAGCAGCTCACAGACAGGGGGCTTAACTGAAGCTTTCTTT.